These 31 T cell receptor beta chains came from one sample sequenced in a study of blood T cell repertoires in COVID-19. The protocol was immunoSEQ multiplex PCR, while the TCRdb copy is restricted to in-frame clones and leaves out a portion. The sample has roughly 250,000 clones, roughly 87% seen once. Sequencing input: peripheral blood. The receptors shown here come from a man aged 55-75 years who had recovered from COVID-19.

The chain combines TRBV5-1 with TRBJ2-5; TRBD2 matches at 8 bases. Trimming removed 7 bases from V and 2 bases from J; junction bases left unmatched: 4. Germline V gene sequence: CDR1 SGHRS, CDR2 YFSETQ. The CDR3 spans 13 residues. Here the CDR3 reads CASGRGGQETQYF. DNA for the CDR3: TGCGCCAGCGGACGGGGGGGGCAAGAGACCCAGTACTTC. The whole variable domain, remainder taken from reference TRBV5-1 and TRBJ2-5, is KAGVTQTPRYLIKTRGQQVTLSCSPISGHRSVSWYQQTPGQGLQFLFEYFSETQRNKGNFPGRFSGRQFSNSRSEMNVSTLELGDSALYLCASGRGGQETQYFGPGTRLLVL.

The chain employs TRBV5-6 and TRBJ1-1, with D hard to call. Trimming cost V 0 bases and J 7 bases, with 13 bases left between them. The CDR3 has 14 amino acids. The germline CDR1 and CDR2 sequences are SGHDT and YYEEEE. The CDR3 DNA reads as TGTGCCAGCAGCTTGGGTTGGGTAGGAGATGAAGCTTTCTTT. Translating it yields CASSLGWVGDEAFF.

The chain employs TRBV6-5 and TRBJ1-2; possible D gene TRBD1, 5 bases. The germline CDR1 and CDR2 sequences are MNHEY and SVGAGI. V was pared by 1 base and J by 0 bases, with 9 bases between. The CDR3 totals 15 residues. For the CDR3, the DNA is TGTGCCAGCAGTTACTTGGGGACTTCTAACTATGGCTACACCTTC. Its translation is CASSYLGTSNYGYTF.

J is TRBJ2-5 and V is TRBV10-3, with 10 bases lining up with TRBD2. After removal of 0 bases from V and 4 bases from J, the junction contained 11 bases not matched to a gene. CDR1 and CDR2 from the germline V gene are ENHRY and SYGVKD. CDR3 length equals 18 residues. In nucleotides, the CDR3 is TGTGCCATCAGTGAGTCAGGAAGGGCTAGCGGGGGAAGAGAGACCCAGTACTTC. Amino acid sequence: CAISESGRASGGRETQYF.

The chain joins TRBV28 to TRBJ1-5, with D possibly TRBD1 on 5 matching bases. The CDR3 totals 16 residues. Per germline, CDR1 MDHEN and CDR2 SYDVKM. Trimming stripped 3 bases from V and 7 bases from J, with 19 bases between. Here the CDR3 DNA reads TGTGCCAGCAGTTTCATCGGCGTCTCAGGGAAACAGCCCCAGCATTTT. Translated: CASSFIGVSGKQPQHF.

The J gene is TRBJ2-5, the V gene TRBV2; 10 bases are shared with TRBD1. J lost 3 bases, V lost 6 bases, and 4 bases had no gene match. Germline CDR1 SNHLY, CDR2 FYNNEI. The CDR3 totals 14 residues. This CDR3 is CASSPTGGKETQYF. CDR3 sequence (DNA): TGTGCCAGCAGCCCGACAGGGGGCAAAGAGACCCAGTACTTC.

The gene calls are TRBV19 and TRBJ2-7; D not resolved. The germline CDR1 and CDR2 sequences are LNHDA and SQIVND (reference sequence). V lost 5 bases and J 3 bases, leaving 11 bases between the germline ends. The CDR3 length is 13 residues. CDR3 in amino acids: CASSAGISYEQYF. The CDR3 DNA reads as TGTGCCAGTAGTGCAGGCATAAGCTACGAGCAGTACTTC.

This chain links TRBV9 with TRBJ1-3, with 8 positions matching TRBD1. V shed 0 bases, J shed 7 bases, and the junction held 6 bases outside the gene matches. Germline V gene data show CDR1 as SGDLS and CDR2 as YYNGEE. The CDR3 is made up of 15 amino acids. The CDR3: CASSVAMDRANTIYF. DNA for the CDR3: TGTGCCAGCAGCGTAGCTATGGACAGGGCGAACACCATATATTTT.

The chain is built from TRBV19 and TRBJ1-5; no definite D call. Germline V gives CDR1 LNHDA, CDR2 SQIVND (reference sequence). This CDR3 contains 14 residues. V lost 1 base and J lost 4, with 8 bases in between. The chain's CDR3 is CASSIVGRNQPQHF. As DNA, the CDR3 is TGTGCCAGTAGTATAGTTGGGAGAAATCAGCCCCAGCATTTT.

The V call is TRBV9, the J call TRBJ2-7, with D maybe TRBD2 (6 bases). The CDR3 extends over 14 amino acids. Germline loops: CDR1 SGDLS, CDR2 YYNGEE. V was cut by 4 bases and J by 6 bases, with 17 bases left in between. The CDR3 is CASSSSMGGFEQYF. The CDR3 bases are TGTGCCAGCAGCTCCTCAATGGGGGGTTTCGAGCAGTACTTC.

This chain links TRBV3-1 (or the pseudogene TRBV3-2) with TRBJ1-3, with 9 bases fitting TRBD1. After removal of 2 bases from V and 5 bases from J, the junction contained 4 bases not matched to a gene. Germline V gene lookup returns CDR1 LGHDT and CDR2 YNNKEL (reference sequence). The CDR3 totals 15 residues. The CDR3 DNA reads as TGTGCCAGCAGCCAAAAAACAGGGGGCAGAAACACCATATATTTT. It yields the protein CASSQKTGGRNTIYF.

The chain has TRBV19 and TRBJ1-3; D unresolved. Germline CDR1 reads LNHDA; CDR2 reads SQIVND (reference sequence). V lost 4 bases to trimming and J lost 0 bases, with 4 bases between them. CDR3 length: 13 residues. CDR3 coding DNA: TGTGCCAGTAGTAGGAGCTCTGGAAACACCATATATTTT. This gives the protein CASSRSSGNTIYF.

This chain links TRBV4-1 with TRBJ2-2; TRBD2 might be the D (6 bases). In germline, CDR1 is MGHRA, CDR2 YSYEKL. The CDR3 has 16 residues. V lost 1 base and J lost 5, with 14 bases in between. This CDR3 reads CASSQAVLAGTGELFF. In DNA, the CDR3 is TGCGCCAGCAGCCAAGCGGTACTAGCAGGAACCGGGGAGCTGTTTTTT.

This rearrangement joins TRBV6-1 to TRBJ1-4; D call uncertain. Germline assignment: CDR1 MNHNS and CDR2 SASEGT. CDR3 length: 14 residues. V lost 5 bases to trimming and J lost 0 bases, with 7 bases between them. The CDR3 region is CASSSYATNEKLFF. The CDR3 coding sequence is TGTGCCAGCAGTTCCTATGCAACTAATGAAAAACTGTTTTTT.

The V gene is TRBV6-5, the J gene TRBJ2-2, with D tentatively TRBD2 (5 bases). CDR1 MNHEY and CDR2 SVGAGI come from the germline V gene. The V end was cut by 5 bases, the J end by 8 bases, with 9 bases between. This CDR3 has 12 amino acids. CDR3 sequence (DNA): TGTGCCAGCAGTAGCGAGGGAGGGGAGCTGTTTTTT. This gives the protein CASSSEGGELFF.

The rearrangement uses TRBV24-1 and TRBJ2-1; TRBD1 matches at 9 bases. The V gene's germline CDR1 is KGHDR and CDR2 SFDVKD. This CDR3 contains 17 residues. Trimming at V came to 4 bases and at J to 5 bases, leaving 11 bases not matched to a gene. DNA of the CDR3: TGTGCCACCAGTGAACGCCTGACCGGGGACAGGGACAATGAGCAGTTCTTC. As protein: CATSERLTGDRDNEQFF.

This chain links TRBV13 with TRBJ1-6; D uncertain. This CDR3 is 15 amino acids long. Trimming took 5 bases from V and 7 from J, leaving 15 bases between them. The germline V gene has CDR1 PRHDT and CDR2 FYEKMQ (reference sequence). CDR3 loop: CASSVVMRANSPLHF. The DNA of the CDR3 is TGTGCCAGCAGCGTGGTAATGCGGGCGAATTCACCCCTCCACTTT.

The rearrangement uses TRBV2 and TRBJ2-3, with TRBD2 identical over 9 bases. The germline gives CDR1 SNHLY, CDR2 FYNNEI. With V trimmed by 4 bases and J by 0 bases, 11 bases remained unmatched. CDR3 size: 18 residues. The CDR3 spells CASSGSVETSGSTDTQYF. The CDR3 DNA follows: TGTGCCAGCAGTGGATCTGTAGAAACTAGCGGGAGCACAGATACGCAGTATTTT.

The DNA for the CDR3 is TGTGCCAGCAGCCAAGGAGGTCCAGCACACTCTGGAAACACCATATATTTT. Translation: CASSQGGPAHSGNTIYF. The chain is built from TRBV3-1 (or the pseudogene TRBV3-2) and TRBJ1-3, with D uncertain. CDR1 LGHDT and CDR2 YNNKEL come from the germline V gene (reference sequence). The CDR3 consists of 17 residues. Between the trimmed V and J ends, which lost 1 base and 0 bases, there was a span of 13 bases.

The V gene is TRBV5-1, the J gene TRBJ2-1; TRBD2 agrees at 9 bases. The V segment lost 0 bases and the J segment 4 bases; nucleotides outside the gene matches: 8. This CDR3 has 17 amino acids. The germline V gene encodes CDR1 SGHRS and CDR2 YFSETQ. CDR3 nucleotides: TGCGCCAGCAGCTTGGGCTCGGTGGCGGGGGGGTACAATGAGCAGTTCTTC. Its protein product is CASSLGSVAGGYNEQFF.

This chain connects TRBV30 to TRBJ1-2, with D possibly matching TRBD1 (5 bases). The CDR3 length is 12 residues. Germline-derived CDR1 and CDR2 are GTSNPN and SVGIG (reference sequence). With 1 base removed from V and 6 bases from J, the gap between germline ends came to 9 bases. The CDR3 DNA reads TGTGCCTGGAGTGAGTTAGGGGATGGCTACACCTTC. Protein product: CAWSELGDGYTF.

V and J are TRBV7-6 and TRBJ2-3, with D possibly being TRBD1 (6 bases). Germline values: CDR1 SGHVS, CDR2 FNYEAQ. V was clipped by 0 bases and J by 2 bases, with 12 bases between them. The CDR3 runs to 16 residues. Written as DNA, the CDR3 is TGTGCCAGCAGCTTAGCGAGGGGACATTACACAGATACGCAGTATTTT. Its translation: CASSLARGHYTDTQYF.

J is TRBJ1-2 and V is TRBV19, with D possibly TRBD1 on 6 matching bases. Germline assignment: CDR1 LNHDA and CDR2 SQIVND (reference sequence). Between the trimmed V and J ends, which lost 7 bases and 3 bases, there was a span of 21 bases. The CDR3 runs 16 residues. CDR3 sequence (DNA): TGTGCCAGTAACCTTCCTCATCACCCAGGGGACTATGGCTACACCTTC. It codes for CASNLPHHPGDYGYTF. Full variable domain (outside the CDR3, taken from reference TRBV19 and TRBJ1-2): DGGITQSPKYLFRKEGQNVTLSCEQNLNHDAMYWYRQDPGQGLRLIYYSQIVNDFQKGDIAEGYSVSREKKESFPLTVTSAQKNPTAFYLCASNLPHHPGDYGYTFGSGTRLTVV.

The chain employs TRBV24-1 and TRBJ1-4; the match to TRBD1 covers 9 bases. CDR3 length: 15 residues. CDR1 and CDR2 from the germline V gene are KGHDR and SFDVKD. J was trimmed by 8 bases and V by 3 bases; bases with no gene match: 6. CDR3 bases: TGTGCCACCAGTGATCGACAGGGGGAACGCGAAAAACTGTTTTTT. Residues: CATSDRQGEREKLFF.

The CDR3 nucleotides read TGTGCCAGCAGCTTAGATCGAGGGGGTACCGCTGAAGCTTTCTTT. Amino acid sequence: CASSLDRGGTAEAFF. This chain links TRBV7-9 with TRBJ1-1, with D maybe TRBD1 (6 bases). Germline loops: CDR1 SEHNR, CDR2 FQNEAQ (reference sequence). V lost 1 base to trimming and J lost 6 bases, with 15 bases between them. The CDR3 runs 15 residues. Drawing the rest from reference TRBV7-9 and TRBJ1-1, the complete variable domain is DTGVSQNPRHKITKRGQNVTFRCDPISEHNRLYWYRQTLGQGPEFLTYFQNEAQLEKSRLLSDRFSAERPKGSFSTLEIQRTEQGDSAMYLCASSLDRGGTAEAFFGQGTRLTVV.

This clone was seen once. This rearrangement joins TRBV12-3 or TRBV12-4 to TRBJ2-7; the match to TRBD1 covers 7 bases. There are 13 residues in the CDR3. With 4 bases clipped from V and 3 bases from J, the junction kept 3 bases outside the gene matches. DNA for the CDR3: TGTGCCAGCAGTTGGGACAGTCTCTACGAGCAGTACTTC. Its protein is CASSWDSLYEQYF.

The chain carries TRBV10-1 and TRBJ1-3; 7 bases line up with TRBD1. Losses at the gene ends were 2 bases for V and 3 bases for J; bases not matched to a gene: 7. Looked up from germline, CDR1 is WNHNN and CDR2 is SYGVQD (reference sequence). CDR3 length: 16 amino acids. CDR3 bases: TGCGCCAGCAGTGAGCCACAGGGGTTCATTGGAAACACCATATATTTT. Amino acid sequence: CASSEPQGFIGNTIYF.

The rearrangement uses TRBV19 and TRBJ2-2; 7 bases align to TRBD2. Trimming took 5 bases from V and 6 from J; bases not matched to a gene: 6. The CDR3 totals 14 residues. Germline values: CDR1 LNHDA, CDR2 SQIVND (reference sequence). The CDR3 DNA reads as TGTGCCAGTAGTCCCGGGGGGTCCTCCGGGGAGCTGTTTTTT. It specifies CASSPGGSSGELFF.

This sequence joins TRBV5-4 and TRBJ2-3; 8 nucleotides agree with TRBD2. This CDR3 region has 20 residues. Germline loops: CDR1 SGHNT, CDR2 YYREEE (reference sequence). The ends lost 4 bases at V and 3 bases at J; junction bases unmatched: 22. The CDR3 sequence: CASSPSLVVRASGRTDTQYF. DNA for the CDR3: TGTGCCAGCAGCCCCTCTTTGGTGGTCAGAGCTAGCGGGCGGACAGATACGCAGTATTTT. The full variable domain, with the rest looked up from reference TRBV5-4 and TRBJ2-3, is ETGVTQSPTHLIKTRGQQVTLRCSSQSGHNTVSWYQQALGQGPQFIFQYYREEENGRGNFPPRFSGLQFPNYSSELNVNALELDDSALYLCASSPSLVVRASGRTDTQYFGPGTRLTVL.

The chain joins TRBV30 to TRBJ2-3, with D possibly being TRBD2 (5 bases). The ends were cut back, 2 bases at V and 4 bases at J, with 13 bases in the middle. Germline V lookup: CDR1 GTSNPN, CDR2 SVGIG (reference sequence). The CDR3 is made up of 14 amino acids. DNA of the CDR3: TGTGCCTGGAGTACGACTACTGGTGCAGATACGCAGTATTTT. As protein: CAWSTTTGADTQYF.

The J gene is TRBJ1-1, the V gene TRBV11-2, with 9 nucleotides matching TRBD1. CDR1 and CDR2 from the germline V gene are SGHAT and FQNNGV. CDR3 size: 15 residues. The V segment lost 4 bases and the J segment 1 base; nucleotides outside the gene matches: 4. The DNA for the CDR3 is TGTGCCAGCAGCTCCAGGACAGGGGCGAACACTGAAGCTTTCTTT. Its protein is CASSSRTGANTEAFF.